A single sample is the source of the 18 T cell receptor beta chains below, sequenced in a study of metastatic and nonmetastatic thyroid tumors. TCRdb re-called clones from the PCR reads using MiXCR. The sample includes over 30,000 clones, 7% to 8% of them seen just once. Each patient went into thyroid surgery without having received any treatment. The sample consisted of blood. The receptors originated from a female donor with papillary thyroid cancer or a benign thyroid nodule (not recorded which). Some clones in this sample may be carry-over from other donors' samples.

At least ten counts were recorded for this clone. The chain combines TRBV13 with TRBJ2-7; 9 bases fit TRBD2. This CDR3 spans 17 amino acids. In germline, CDR1 is PRHDT, CDR2 FYEKMQ (reference sequence). Germline trimming cut 0 bases from V and 6 bases from J; bases unmatched to any gene: 12. The CDR3 DNA is TGTGCCAGCAGCTTAGGCTATAATGCGGGAGGGCCTCTCGAGCAGTACTTC. Translating gives CASSLGYNAGGPLEQYF.

In its sample, this clone was seen many times. The chain couples TRBV7-2 to TRBJ2-4; 11 nucleotides agree with TRBD1. The CDR3 extends over 16 amino acids. Germline V gene sequence: CDR1 SGHTA, CDR2 FQGNSA. The junction had 4 bases not matched to a gene; V was cut back by 5 bases and J by 1 base. This chain's CDR3 is CASSPDRGLAKNIQYF. In DNA form, the CDR3 reads TGTGCCAGCAGCCCGGACAGGGGGCTTGCCAAAAACATTCAGTACTTC. Together with reference TRBV7-2 and TRBJ2-4, the CDR3 gives the full variable domain: GAGVSQSPSNKVTEKGKDVELRCDPISGHTALYWYRQSLGQGLEFLIYFQGNSAPDKSGLPSDRFSAERTGGSVSTLTIQRTQQEDSAVYLCASSPDRGLAKNIQYFGAGTRLSVL.

This clone has ten or more counts. The CDR3 region is CASSQGAVAGKQRWNEQFF. In DNA form, the CDR3 reads TGCGCCAGCAGCCAAGGAGCGGTAGCGGGGAAACAAAGGTGGAATGAGCAGTTCTTC. The chain joins TRBV4-1 to TRBJ2-1, with 8 bases that match TRBD2. Germline V lookup: CDR1 MGHRA, CDR2 YSYEKL. The CDR3 has 19 residues. The V segment lost 1 base and the J segment 7 bases; nucleotides outside the gene matches: 18.

This clone was detected ten times or more. This chain links TRBV5-8 with TRBJ2-7; D is unclear. Germline V gene sequence: CDR1 SGHTS, CDR2 YDEGEE. The CDR3 totals 14 residues. Deletions cut 5 bases from V and 0 bases from J, with 12 bases between. The CDR3 DNA reads TGTGCCAGCAGGCGAAGGCGGAACTCCTACGAGCAGTACTTC. It specifies CASRRRRNSYEQYF. The full variable domain, completed using reference TRBV5-8 and TRBJ2-7, is EAGVTQSPTHLIKTRGQQATLRCSPISGHTSVYWYQQALGLGLQFLLWYDEGEERNRGNFPPRFSGRQFPNYSSELNVNALELEDSALYLCASRRRRNSYEQYFGPGTRLTVT.

There are many counts of this clone. The chain links TRBV10-3 to TRBJ2-7, with TRBD1 matching over 8 bases. The CDR3 runs 13 residues. V lost 10 bases, J lost 7 bases, and 12 bases stayed unmatched. Germline V gene data show CDR1 as ENHRY and CDR2 as SYGVKD. The CDR3 nucleotides are TGTGCCACTGGGACAGGAGGTCCTACGGAGCAGTACTTC. Its translation is CATGTGGPTEQYF.

This clone was detected many times. The chain recombines TRBV5-1 with TRBJ1-2; TRBD1 matches 10 bases. Per the germline V gene, CDR1 is SGHRS and CDR2 is YFSETQ. This CDR3 is built from 15 residues. Unmatched junction bases numbered 10, after V lost 3 bases and J lost 8 bases. CDR3 residues: CASSSPGTGEWGYTF. Here the CDR3 DNA reads TGCGCCAGCAGCTCGCCTGGGACAGGGGAGTGGGGCTACACCTTC.

This clone was seen ten or more times. At one of its ends the junction is not consistent with the germline gene, which may arise from a read error. This chain uses TRBV7-7 with TRBJ2-1, with a possible D match to TRBD1 (5 bases). Germline V gives CDR1 SSHAT, CDR2 FNYEAQ (reference sequence). The CDR3 extends over 13 amino acids. DNA for the CDR3: TGTGCTAGCAGCTTAGTAGGGGTTAGTGAGCAGTTCTTC. Protein product: CASSLVGVSEQFF.

The table lists this clone with many counts. The chain combines TRBV15 with TRBJ2-5; no reliable D call. V was trimmed by 0 bases and J by 4 bases, leaving 9 bases between them. Germline-derived CDR1 and CDR2 are LNHNV and YYDKDF (reference sequence). CDR3 length: 14 amino acids. The CDR3 spells CATSRDLVSETQYF. CDR3 bases: TGTGCCACCAGCAGAGATCTGGTTTCAGAGACCCAGTACTTC.

At least ten counts were recorded for this clone. The rearrangement uses TRBV19 and TRBJ2-6; D might be TRBD2 (5 bases). V shed 3 bases and J shed 2 bases, with 11 bases lying between them. The CDR3 consists of 16 residues. Germline V gene data show CDR1 as LNHDA and CDR2 as SQIVND (reference sequence). DNA of the CDR3: TGTGCCAGTAGTATTCGGGGTGGGGCTGGGGCCAACGTCCTGACTTTC. Translating it yields CASSIRGGAGANVLTF.

At least ten counts were recorded for this clone. The V and J genes are TRBV24-1 and TRBJ2-5; D call uncertain. The CDR3 runs to 13 residues. Germline lookup yields CDR1 KGHDR and CDR2 SFDVKD. Trimming took off 0 bases at V and 5 bases at J, with 6 bases between the two ends. The CDR3: CATSDLSLETQYF. In DNA form, the CDR3 reads TGTGCCACCAGTGATTTGTCGCTGGAGACCCAGTACTTC.

This clone was recorded at least ten times. The chain is built from TRBV30 and TRBJ2-3; D perhaps matches TRBD2 (6 bases). Germline V gene lookup returns CDR1 GTSNPN and CDR2 SVGIG (reference sequence). Between the trimmed V and J ends, which lost 3 bases and 4 bases, there was a span of 11 bases. The CDR3 runs 13 residues. This chain's CDR3 is CAWSRLGPDTQYF. CDR3 in DNA: TGTGCCTGGAGCCGACTAGGGCCAGATACGCAGTATTTT. The whole variable domain, remainder taken from reference TRBV30 and TRBJ2-3, is SQTIHQWPATLVQPVGSPLSLECTVEGTSNPNLYWYRQAAGRGLQLLFYSVGIGQISSEVPQNLSASRPQDRQFILSSKKLLLSDSGFYLCAWSRLGPDTQYFGPGTRLTVL.

This clone was detected ten times or more. The V and J genes are TRBV14 and TRBJ1-2; D is unclear. CDR1 is SGHDN and CDR2 is FVKESK in the germline V gene. This CDR3 is built from 18 residues. V lost 0 bases and J 4 bases, leaving 21 bases between the germline ends. CDR3 protein: CASSQDFFLGVPGYGYTF. DNA for the CDR3: TGTGCCAGCAGCCAAGATTTCTTTTTGGGAGTACCAGGCTATGGCTACACCTTC.

Comments on this clone: The junction departs from the called germline gene at one end, perhaps through a read error. The rearrangement links TRBV7-2 to TRBJ2-1; tentatively, D is TRBD1 (6 bases). From germline, CDR1 is SGHTA and CDR2 FQGNSA. The CDR3 consists of 15 residues. The CDR3 coding sequence is TGTGCCAGCGGCTTAAAAGGGGGTTCCCACAATGAGCAGTTCTTC. Amino acid sequence: CASGLKGGSHNEQFF.

Ten or more counts support this clone. The chain recombines TRBV24-1 with TRBJ1-1; D may be TRBD1 (5 bases). V lost 7 bases, J lost 10 bases, and 18 bases lay in between. The CDR3 sequence is 13 residues long. Per germline, CDR1 KGHDR and CDR2 SFDVKD. CDR3 nucleotide sequence: TGTGCCACCAGCGGGGGAGAGGGTAGGGTAGCTTTCTTT. Its protein product is CATSGGEGRVAFF.

This clone was counted ten times or more. V and J are TRBV18 and TRBJ1-4; D is undetermined. Germline-derived CDR1 and CDR2 are KGHSH and LQKENI. Trimming cost V 1 base and J 7 bases, with 13 bases left between them. The CDR3 loop spans 15 amino acids. The CDR3 is CASSPLQGPGEKLFF. The CDR3 coding sequence is TGTGCCAGCTCACCACTCCAAGGGCCGGGTGAAAAACTGTTTTTT. Full variable domain (outside the CDR3, taken from reference TRBV18 and TRBJ1-4): NAGVMQNPRHLVRRRGQEARLRCSPMKGHSHVYWYRQLPEEGLKFMVYLQKENIIDESGMPKERFSAEFPKEGPSILRIQQVVRGDSAAYFCASSPLQGPGEKLFFGSGTQLSVL.

This clone rates as medium-sized. The gene calls are TRBV28 and TRBJ2-7; TRBD2 aligns across 9 bases. V lost 2 bases, J lost 1 base, and 3 bases stayed unmatched. The CDR3 length is 15 residues. CDR1 is MDHEN, CDR2 SYDVKM, per germline. Written as DNA, the CDR3 is TGTGCCAGCAGTTTAGCGGCGGGAGGGTCCTACGAGCAGTACTTC. It translates to CASSLAAGGSYEQYF.

There are many counts of this clone. V and J are TRBV20-1 and TRBJ2-7; D gene ambiguous. The CDR3 extends over 14 amino acids. Trimming pared 3 bases from V and 2 bases from J, leaving 14 bases between. Per germline, CDR1 DFQATT and CDR2 SNEGSKA (reference sequence). The CDR3 bases are TGCAGTGCTAGGGCTTTGGGGAACGCCTACGAGCAGTACTTC. Translation gives CSARALGNAYEQYF.

This clone was seen repeatedly, ten times or more. This rearrangement joins TRBV5-1 to TRBJ1-5; D is unclear. The length of the CDR3 is 15 residues. Looked up from germline, CDR1 is SGHRS and CDR2 is YFSETQ. V lost 4 bases and J 5 bases, leaving 16 bases between the germline ends. The CDR3 DNA follows: TGCGCCAGCAGCCGAGGGTCGGGAGTTGATCAGCCCCAGCATTTT. It yields the protein CASSRGSGVDQPQHF.